The rows below give T cell receptor beta chains drawn from one sample of a study of blood T cell repertoires in COVID-19. The data were produced by immunoSEQ multiplex PCR, yet TCRdb's version contains in-frame clones alone and is incomplete. The table has around 300,000 clones, roughly 90% seen once. Sequencing used peripheral blood. Receptors originate from a woman between 50 and 59 years old with active or convalescent COVID-19. Both conserved end residues are part of each CDR3. A D gene is named only where the DNA matches it firmly. Size is omitted from some rows. Given values are once, few, many or a class for expanded clones.

. | . | TRBJ1-2 | TRBV11-2 | TGTGCCAGCAGCTTCGTCCTCGGGGGGGGGACCTATGGCTACACCTTC | CASSFVLGGGTYGYTF
. | . | TRBJ2-1 | TRBV7-2 | . | CASSTRFGSGSFF
. | TRBD1 | TRBJ1-1 | TRBV20-1 | TGCAGTACTACAGGGGACCCTGAAGCTTTCTTT | CSTTGDPEAFF
. | TRBD1 | TRBJ1-2 | TRBV7-9 | TGTGCCAGCAGCTCCCAGACAGGGCTTATTATGGATGGCTACACCTTC | CASSSQTGLIMDGYTF
. | TRBD2 | TRBJ2-7 | TRBV5-5 | TGTGCCAGCACGCCTTTTCTGGGGGGGAGCTCCTACGAGCAGTACTTC | CASTPFLGGSSYEQYF
. | . | TRBJ2-5 | TRBV24-1 | TGTGCCACCAGTATCGGCGGTCATCAAGAGACCCAGTACTTC | CATSIGGHQETQYF
. | TRBD2 | TRBJ2-4 | TRBV3-1/TRBV3-2 | TGTGCCAGCAGCCAAGCGCCGGGACTAGCGGGAGTGGAAGCCAAAAACATTCAGTACTTC | CASSQAPGLAGVEAKNIQYF
once | . | TRBJ2-5 | TRBV5-6 | TGTGCCAGCAGCTTGGACGGAGAGACCCAGTACTTC | CASSLDGETQYF
. | . | TRBJ2-1 | TRBV9 | TGTGCCAGCAGCGTAGGACAGACACCTTGGGATGAGCAGTTCTTC | CASSVGQTPWDEQFF
. | . | TRBJ1-1 | TRBV3-1/TRBV3-2 | TGTGCCAGCAGCCAAGATAAACAGGACACCCTCGGGTTT | CASSQDKQDTLGF
. | TRBD2 | TRBJ2-6 | TRBV9 | TGTGCCAGCAGCGCCCTGGGGGGGAGCTCTGGGGCCAACGTCCTGACTTTC | CASSALGGSSGANVLTF
. | TRBD2 | TRBJ2-3 | TRBV10-3 | TGTGCCATCAGTGCGGCGGGAGGCGGGGATACGCAGTATTTT | CAISAAGGGDTQYF
. | TRBD2 | TRBJ2-5 | TRBV6-5 | TGTGCCAGCAGTTGGGGGAAGCGGGACGGGATAGAGACCCAGTACTTC | CASSWGKRDGIETQYF
. | . | TRBJ1-1 | TRBV20-1 | TGCAGTGCTAGTGACAGTATGAACACTGAAGCTTTCTTT | CSASDSMNTEAFF
. | TRBD1 | TRBJ1-2 | TRBV4-3 | TGCGCCAGCAGCCAAGATGGGACAGCTAACTATGGCTACACCTTC | CASSQDGTANYGYTF
. | . | TRBJ1-1 | TRBV19 | TGTGCCAGTAGTACCGGGACAACTGAAGCTTTCTTT | CASSTGTTEAFF
. | . | TRBJ2-7 | TRBV6-2/TRBV6-3 | TGTGCCAGCAGTCTCCCGGGATTACGGAGGAGCGAGCAGTACTTC | CASSLPGLRRSEQYF
. | . | TRBJ2-5 | TRBV6-5 | TGTGCCAGCAGTTACGATGGGGGCAATGGGGAGACCCAGTACTTC | CASSYDGGNGETQYF
. | . | TRBJ1-6 | TRBV5-5 | TGTGCCAGCAGCTTGTTCGGACAGCTCATCCCCAGTTCACCCCTCCACTTT | CASSLFGQLIPSSPLHF
. | . | TRBJ1-1 | TRBV3-1/TRBV3-2 | TGTGCCAGCAGCCAAGAATTAGGTTCGGAGAGAAACACTGAAGCTTTCTTT | CASSQELGSERNTEAFF
once | TRBD1 | TRBJ1-2 | TRBV6-5 | TGTGCCAGCAGTAAGCTGGGGACAGCCAACTATGGCTACACCTTC | CASSKLGTANYGYTF
. | TRBD1 | TRBJ2-2 | TRBV11-2 | TGTGCCAGCAGCTTAGGTAGAGGGACAGGGTCCGGGGAGCTGTTTTTT | CASSLGRGTGSGELFF
. | . | TRBJ2-2 | TRBV3-1/TRBV3-2 | TGTGCCAGCAGGGTTGACAATATCGGGGAGCTGTTTTTT | CASRVDNIGELFF
. | . | TRBJ1-1 | TRBV5-8 | TGTGCCAGCAGCCGGGACACTGAAGCTTTCTTT | CASSRDTEAFF
. | TRBD2 | TRBJ2-1 | TRBV7-3 | TGTGCCAGCAGCTCCGGGAGGGGGAGATACAATGAGCAGTTCTTC | CASSSGRGRYNEQFF
. | . | TRBJ1-1 | TRBV13 | TGTGCCAGCACCATGAGGGGGAGCACTGAAGCTTTCTTT | CASTMRGSTEAFF
. | . | TRBJ2-7 | TRBV7-2 | TGTGCCAGCAGCTTATCTGCGACACAGACCTACGAGCAGTACTTC | CASSLSATQTYEQYF
once | . | TRBJ2-2 | TRBV11-2 | TGTGCCAGCAGCCAAACCCCCAGCACCGGGGAGCTGTTTTTT | CASSQTPSTGELFF
. | . | TRBJ2-7 | TRBV19 | TGTGCCAGTAGTGCCGGAGCCTACGAGCAGTACTTC | CASSAGAYEQYF
. | . | TRBJ2-7 | TRBV4-3 | TGCGCCAGCAGCCGTAACCTCGACGGGTACGGGCAGTACTTC | CASSRNLDGYGQYF
. | . | TRBJ1-5 | TRBV6-2/TRBV6-3 | TGTGCCAGCAGTGCCCTAAGACAGCGCAATCAGCCCCAGCATTTT | CASSALRQRNQPQHF
. | . | TRBJ2-1 | TRBV9 | TGTGCCAGCAGCGTAGGGTTGACACGGACAGAGACCTACAATGAGCAGTTCTTC | CASSVGLTRTETYNEQFF
. | . | TRBJ1-4 | TRBV6-5 | TGTGCCAGCAGAGATACAGGGTCCGCAGGGGAAAAACTGTTTTTT | CASRDTGSAGEKLFF
. | . | TRBJ2-1 | TRBV3-1/TRBV3-2 | TGTGCCACCCGGACAGCGAGCAATGAGCAGTTCTTC | CATRTASNEQFF
. | TRBD2 | TRBJ2-2 | TRBV5-6 | TGTGCCAGCAGCTTGACTAGCGGGACCGGGGAGCTGTTTTTT | CASSLTSGTGELFF
. | . | TRBJ2-2 | TRBV5-1 | TGCGCCAGCAGTTCAAGTAGCGGATTCACCGGGGAGCTGTTTTTT | CASSSSSGFTGELFF
. | TRBD2 | TRBJ2-3 | TRBV6-4 | TGTGCCAGCAGCGAAACTAGCGGGGGGGCTACAGATACGCAGTATTTT | CASSETSGGATDTQYF
. | TRBD2 | TRBJ2-3 | TRBV7-2 | TGTGCCAGCAGCTTAACTAGCGGGACAGATACGCAGTATTTT | CASSLTSGTDTQYF
. | TRBD1 | TRBJ1-2 | TRBV7-9 | TGTGCCAGCAGCTTGTATGGACAGGGTAACTATGGCTACACCTTC | CASSLYGQGNYGYTF
. | TRBD1 | TRBJ2-2 | TRBV2 | TGTGCCAGCAGAGGACAGGGCGCGAACACCGGGGAGCTGTTTTTT | CASRGQGANTGELFF
. | . | TRBJ1-3 | TRBV6-2/TRBV6-3 | TGTGCCAGCAGGTACCGGGGCTCTGGAAACACCATATATTTT | CASRYRGSGNTIYF
. | TRBD1 | TRBJ1-4 | TRBV6-5 | TGTGCCAGCAGTCCCCGGACAGGACCGAATGAAAAACTGTTTTTT | CASSPRTGPNEKLFF
. | TRBD1 | TRBJ1-3 | TRBV12-5 | TGTGCTAGTGGTTTGGGGGGACAGGGAATCTCTGGAAACACCATATATTTT | CASGLGGQGISGNTIYF
. | TRBD1 | TRBJ1-2 | TRBV28 | TGTGCCAGCAGGGAAGACAGGGACGGAGACTATGGCTACACCTTC | CASREDRDGDYGYTF
. | TRBD1 | TRBJ1-2 | TRBV28 | TGTGCCAGCAGAACAGGGGGACCATCCTTCTATGGCTACACCTTC | CASRTGGPSFYGYTF
. | . | TRBJ2-7 | TRBV5-8 | TGTGCCAGCAGCTTAGCAGGGGCATTCGAGCAGTACTTC | CASSLAGAFEQYF